These 27 T cell receptor beta chains were all obtained from the same sample, sequenced in a study of blood T cell repertoires in COVID-19. TCRdb keeps only in-frame clones here, not all; method: immunoSEQ multiplex PCR. Of tens of thousands of clones listed, 85% to 90% were seen once; the top ten hold roughly 15%. The sample consisted of peripheral blood. These receptors originate from a woman aged 70-85 years with acute or convalescent COVID-19.

The chain combines TRBV5-4 with TRBJ2-1; a possible D gene is TRBD2 (6 bases). The V and J ends lost 4 bases and 9 bases respectively, with 11 bases between them. The CDR3 length is 12 residues. Germline-derived CDR1 and CDR2 are SGHNT and YYREEE (reference sequence). CDR3 in DNA: TGTGCCAGCAGCCCTGGGACTCGTGAGCAGTTCTTC. It codes for CASSPGTREQFF.

The J gene is TRBJ1-5, the V gene TRBV24-1; 8 bases fit TRBD1. The CDR3 runs to 14 residues. Germline V lookup: CDR1 KGHDR, CDR2 SFDVKD. V shed 5 bases, J shed 8 bases, and the junction held 7 bases outside the gene matches. The CDR3 sequence is CATSVTGVLEPQHF. The CDR3 bases are TGTGCCACCAGTGTGACAGGGGTCTTAGAGCCCCAGCATTTT.

V is TRBV7-2 and J is TRBJ2-5; no reliable D call. Looked up from germline, CDR1 is SGHTA and CDR2 is FQGNSA. This CDR3 is built from 16 residues. Between the trimmed V and J ends, which lost 1 base and 6 bases, there was a span of 18 bases. The CDR3, as DNA: TGTGCCAGCAGCTTAGGTGGCGGCACCCCCCCCCAGACCCAGTACTTC. Residues: CASSLGGGTPPQTQYF.

The chain recombines TRBV6-6 with TRBJ2-7; the match to TRBD2 covers 9 bases. CDR3 length: 15 amino acids. Germline lookup yields CDR1 MNHNY and CDR2 SVGAGI (reference sequence). V shed 0 bases, J shed 9 bases, and the junction held 9 bases outside the gene matches. CDR3: CASSYSRGGDYRQYV. The CDR3 coding sequence is TGTGCCAGCAGTTACTCGCGGGGGGGGGACTATCGGCAGTACGTC.

The chain recombines TRBV28 with TRBJ1-3; 7 bases agree with TRBD1. V shed 5 bases, J shed 0 bases, and the junction held 7 bases outside the gene matches. The germline gives CDR1 MDHEN, CDR2 SYDVKM. The CDR3 is made up of 16 amino acids. CDR3 loop: CASSPRTGGSGNTIYF. CDR3 DNA sequence: TGTGCCAGCAGTCCCCGGACAGGAGGCTCTGGAAACACCATATATTTT.

The chain is built from TRBV10-1 and TRBJ1-2; the match to TRBD1 covers 7 bases. V was clipped by 3 bases and J by 5 bases; unmatched bases: 9. The germline V gene has CDR1 WNHNN and CDR2 SYGVQD (reference sequence). The CDR3 is 15 residues long. CDR3 region: CASSEQGNPSYGYTF. The DNA for the CDR3 is TGCGCCAGCAGTGAACAGGGGAATCCAAGTTATGGCTACACCTTC.

This chain links TRBV11-2 with TRBJ2-2; TRBD2 is a possible D gene (5 bases). Looked up from germline, CDR1 is SGHAT and CDR2 is FQNNGV. The CDR3 extends over 14 amino acids. V was clipped by 1 base and J by 5 bases, with 8 bases between them. The CDR3 loop is CASSLVGETGELFF. DNA of the CDR3: TGTGCCAGCAGCTTAGTTGGGGAGACCGGGGAGCTGTTTTTT.

This chain links TRBV25-1 with TRBJ2-3; 8 bases map to TRBD1. Germline values: CDR1 MGHDK, CDR2 SYGVNS. V lost 6 bases, J lost 1 base, and 6 bases stayed unmatched. This CDR3 is built from 15 residues. The CDR3: CASRGGQGGTDTQYF. CDR3 coding DNA: TGTGCCAGCAGGGGTGGACAGGGTGGCACAGATACGCAGTATTTT.

The V gene is TRBV7-9, the J gene TRBJ1-3, with D unresolved. The ends were cut back, 1 base at V and 4 bases at J, with 14 bases in the middle. The germline V gene has CDR1 SEHNR and CDR2 FQNEAQ (reference sequence). There are 16 residues in the CDR3. The CDR3 DNA is TGTGCCAGCAGCTTAGATATCGGGTCGGTAGGAAACACCATATATTTT. Encoded protein: CASSLDIGSVGNTIYF.

The V and J genes are TRBV30 and TRBJ1-4; 8 bases are a match to TRBD1. Per the germline V gene, CDR1 is GTSNPN and CDR2 is SVGIG (reference sequence). Unmatched junction bases numbered 5, after V lost 2 bases and J lost 3 bases. This CDR3 has 15 amino acids. In nucleotides, the CDR3 is TGTGCCTGGAGTCGCCGGACAGGGTCTAATGAAAAACTGTTTTTT. Encoded protein: CAWSRRTGSNEKLFF.

The chain employs TRBV7-9 and TRBJ1-1; D gene unclear. This CDR3 contains 13 residues. Germline CDR1 reads SEHNR; CDR2 reads FQNEAQ (reference sequence). With 1 base removed from V and 6 bases from J, the gap between germline ends came to 9 bases. CDR3 in amino acids: CASSLVEGSEAFF. For the CDR3, the DNA is TGTGCCAGCAGCTTAGTTGAGGGTTCTGAAGCTTTCTTT.

J is TRBJ1-6 and V is TRBV5-8; D possibly corresponds to TRBD1 (6 bases). Germline V gives CDR1 SGHTS, CDR2 YDEGEE. The CDR3 extends over 12 amino acids. For the CDR3, the DNA is TGTGGGGGGGGGCCCTATAATTCACCCCTCCACTTT. Amino acid sequence: CGGGPYNSPLHF.

This sequence joins TRBV6-2 or TRBV6-3 and TRBJ1-4; no firm D call. This CDR3 comprises 11 residues. Trimming removed 5 bases at V and 8 bases at J, with 6 bases between. Germline V CDR1 and CDR2: MNHEY, SVGEGT. The CDR3 coding sequence is TGTGCCAGCAGTCAAGCAGAAAAACTGTTTTTT. It codes for CASSQAEKLFF.

CDR3 sequence: CASSQDLGVRQGNSPLHF. CDR3 in DNA: TGCGCCAGCAGCCAAGATTTAGGCGTAAGACAGGGAAATTCACCCCTCCACTTT. The V gene is TRBV4-1, the J gene TRBJ1-6, with 7 nucleotides matching TRBD1. The V gene's germline CDR1 is MGHRA and CDR2 YSYEKL. Losses at the gene ends were 0 bases for V and 7 bases for J; bases not matched to a gene: 12. The CDR3 is made up of 18 amino acids.

V gene TRBV11-2 combines with J gene TRBJ2-6, with 7 bases fitting TRBD1. Germline CDR1 and CDR2: SGHAT and FQNNGV. The J segment lost 3 bases and the V segment lost 5 bases, leaving 16 bases of the junction unmatched. The CDR3 spans 19 residues. CDR3: CASSQNDRETFVGANVLTF. In DNA form, the CDR3 reads TGTGCCAGCAGCCAGAACGACAGGGAGACTTTTGTTGGGGCCAACGTCCTGACTTTC.

The V and J genes are TRBV10-2 and TRBJ2-1; 8 bases line up with TRBD2. Losses at the gene ends were 0 bases for V and 3 bases for J; bases not matched to a gene: 4. Germline-derived CDR1 and CDR2 are WSHSY and SAAADI. The CDR3 totals 16 residues. The CDR3 DNA follows: TGCGCCAGCAGTGAGTCGGGGCGGGAGGTCTACAATGAGCAGTTCTTC. Translated, it gives CASSESGREVYNEQFF.

This chain uses TRBV11-3 with TRBJ2-3; 10 bases align to TRBD2. The V gene's germline CDR1 is SGHNT and CDR2 YENEEA. V dropped 5 bases and J dropped 2; count of bases not matched to a gene: 7. The length of the CDR3 is 16 residues. CDR3 amino acids: CASSRGLAATTDTQYF. As DNA, the CDR3 is TGTGCCAGCAGCCGAGGACTAGCGGCTACCACAGATACGCAGTATTTT.

The chain combines TRBV6-1 with TRBJ2-4; D might be TRBD2 (6 bases). Per the germline V gene, CDR1 is MNHNS and CDR2 is SASEGT. The CDR3 contains 11 residues. With 3 bases removed from V and 9 bases from J, the gap between germline ends came to 6 bases. The chain's CDR3 is CASSDGSIQYF. CDR3 nucleotides: TGTGCCAGCAGTGACGGGAGCATTCAGTACTTC.

The chain links TRBV24-1 to TRBJ1-3; 7 bases agree with TRBD1. The V and J ends lost 4 bases and 2 bases, in that order; junction bases with no gene match: 7. Germline loops: CDR1 KGHDR, CDR2 SFDVKD. The CDR3 is 16 residues long. CDR3 nucleotide sequence: TGTGCCACCAGTGACCTGGACAGGATTACTGGAAACACCATATATTTT. As protein: CATSDLDRITGNTIYF.

V is TRBV29-1 and J is TRBJ1-2; the D gene is possibly TRBD1 (5 bases). The CDR3 sequence is 13 residues long. V lost 5 bases to trimming and J lost 5 bases, with 15 bases between them. Per the germline V gene, CDR1 is SQVTM and CDR2 is ANQGSEA. The CDR3 DNA is TGCAGCGTTCCACAGGACCCCTCATATGGCTACACCTTC. This gives the protein CSVPQDPSYGYTF.

The rearrangement links TRBV6-5 to TRBJ1-3; D is ambiguous. The CDR3 totals 12 residues. The V end lost 6 bases, the J end lost 8 bases, and 11 bases lay between the germline ends. The germline CDR1 and CDR2 sequences are MNHEY and SVGAGI. In DNA form, the CDR3 reads TGTGCCAGCAGCCAAGGCCGGGACACCATATATTTT. Translating gives CASSQGRDTIYF.

There are many counts of this clone. CDR3 DNA: TGCGCCAGCAGTGAGTCGGGGGGAGGCTCCTTGGGGGAGCAGTACGTC. It translates to CASSESGGGSLGEQYV. The chain uses TRBV10-2 and TRBJ2-7; D is perhaps TRBD2 (6 bases). This CDR3 has 16 residues. V was clipped by 0 bases and J by 7 bases, with 19 bases between them. CDR1 and CDR2 from the germline V gene are WSHSY and SAAADI.

The CDR3 spells CASSGRLGGNSPLHF. The CDR3 DNA sequence: TGTGCCAGCAGTGGTCGGCTTGGGGGGAATTCACCCCTCCACTTT. V is TRBV27 and J is TRBJ1-6; D may be TRBD1 (5 bases). V was cut by 5 bases and J by 7 bases, with 15 bases left in between. This CDR3 is 15 amino acids long. Germline V gene data show CDR1 as MNHEY and CDR2 as SMNVEV (reference sequence).

V is TRBV6-5 and J is TRBJ1-4, with TRBD1 identical over 8 bases. Germline CDR1 is MNHEY and CDR2 is SVGAGI. The junction had 4 bases not matched to a gene; V was cut back by 7 bases and J by 3 bases. The length of the CDR3 is 14 residues. CDR3 residues: CASKPGQANEKLFF. The CDR3 nucleotides read TGTGCCAGCAAACCGGGACAGGCTAATGAAAAACTGTTTTTT.

The rearrangement links TRBV2 to TRBJ1-1, with TRBD1 as a possible D gene (5 bases). The V end lost 6 bases, the J end lost 10 bases, and 18 bases lay between the germline ends. Germline values: CDR1 SNHLY, CDR2 FYNNEI. The CDR3 has 13 residues. The CDR3 DNA is TGTGCCAGCAGGGCGAAAATAGGGGTAGGAGCTTTCTTT. Protein: CASRAKIGVGAFF.

The table lists this clone with a few counts. The gene calls are TRBV9 and TRBJ1-1; D is uncertain. The germline V gene encodes CDR1 SGDLS and CDR2 YYNGEE. Trimming removed 1 base at V and 6 bases at J, with 13 bases between. There are 14 residues in the CDR3. As DNA, the CDR3 is TGTGCCAGCAGCGTAACGACCTACGGGGCTGAAGCTTTCTTT. Amino acid sequence: CASSVTTYGAEAFF.

The chain recombines TRBV24-1 with TRBJ2-1, with TRBD2 matching over 11 bases. This CDR3 spans 13 amino acids. Germline V gene lookup returns CDR1 KGHDR and CDR2 SFDVKD. The V segment lost 9 bases and the J segment 3 bases; nucleotides outside the gene matches: 0. CDR3 sequence reads: CATGTSGYNEQFF. CDR3 sequence (DNA): TGTGCCACCGGGACTAGCGGCTACAATGAGCAGTTCTTC.